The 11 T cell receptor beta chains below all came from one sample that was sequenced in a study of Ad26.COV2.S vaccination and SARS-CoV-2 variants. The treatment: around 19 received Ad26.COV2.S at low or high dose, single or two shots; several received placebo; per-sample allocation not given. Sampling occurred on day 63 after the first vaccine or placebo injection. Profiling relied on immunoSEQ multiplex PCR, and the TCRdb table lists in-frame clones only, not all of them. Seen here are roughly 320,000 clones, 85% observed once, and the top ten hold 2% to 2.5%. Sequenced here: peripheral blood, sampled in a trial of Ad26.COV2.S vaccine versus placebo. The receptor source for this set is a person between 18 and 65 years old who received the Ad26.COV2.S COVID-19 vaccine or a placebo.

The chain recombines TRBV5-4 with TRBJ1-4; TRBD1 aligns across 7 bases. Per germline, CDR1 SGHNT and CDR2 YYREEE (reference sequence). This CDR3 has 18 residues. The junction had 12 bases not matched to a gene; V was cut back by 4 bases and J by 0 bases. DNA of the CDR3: TGTGCCAGCAGCCGTCGGACGGGACAGCCTGCAACTAATGAAAAACTGTTTTTT. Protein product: CASSRRTGQPATNEKLFF.

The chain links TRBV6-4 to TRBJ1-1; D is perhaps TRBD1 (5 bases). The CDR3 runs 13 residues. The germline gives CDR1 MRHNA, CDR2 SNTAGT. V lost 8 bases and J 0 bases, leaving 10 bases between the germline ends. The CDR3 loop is CASRQGMNTEAFF. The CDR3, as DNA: TGTGCCAGCCGCCAGGGCATGAACACTGAAGCTTTCTTT.

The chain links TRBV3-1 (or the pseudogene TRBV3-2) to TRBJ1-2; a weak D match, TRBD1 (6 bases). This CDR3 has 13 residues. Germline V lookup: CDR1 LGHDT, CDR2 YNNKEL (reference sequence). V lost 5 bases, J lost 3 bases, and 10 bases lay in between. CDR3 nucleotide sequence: TGTGCCAGCAGCGGAGGGGGGGACTATGGCTACACCTTC. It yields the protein CASSGGGDYGYTF.

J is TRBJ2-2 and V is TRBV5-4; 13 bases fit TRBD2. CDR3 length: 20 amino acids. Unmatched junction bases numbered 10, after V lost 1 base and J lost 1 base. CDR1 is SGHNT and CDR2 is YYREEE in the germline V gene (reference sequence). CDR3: CASSLPRLAGGFLNTGELFF. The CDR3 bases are TGTGCCAGCAGCTTGCCCCGACTAGCGGGGGGATTCCTGAACACCGGGGAGCTGTTTTTT.

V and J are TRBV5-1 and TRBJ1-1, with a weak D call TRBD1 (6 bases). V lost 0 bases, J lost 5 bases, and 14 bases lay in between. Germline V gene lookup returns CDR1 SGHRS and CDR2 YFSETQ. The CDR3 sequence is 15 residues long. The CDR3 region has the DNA TGCGCCAGCAGCTTGGGTGTAGGGGGGAGAACTGAAGCTTTCTTT. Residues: CASSLGVGGRTEAFF.

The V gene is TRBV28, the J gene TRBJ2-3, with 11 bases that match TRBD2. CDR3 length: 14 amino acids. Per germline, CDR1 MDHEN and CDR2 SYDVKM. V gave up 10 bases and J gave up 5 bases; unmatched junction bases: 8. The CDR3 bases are TGTGCCACCCAGGCTAGCGGGGGGTTAGATACGCAGTATTTT. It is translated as CATQASGGLDTQYF.

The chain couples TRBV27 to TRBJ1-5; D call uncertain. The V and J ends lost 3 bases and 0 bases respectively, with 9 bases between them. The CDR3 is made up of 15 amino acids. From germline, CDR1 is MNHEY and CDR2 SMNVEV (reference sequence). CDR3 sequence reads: CASSFSTHSNQPQHF. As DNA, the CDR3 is TGTGCCAGCAGTTTCTCCACGCATAGCAATCAGCCCCAGCATTTT.

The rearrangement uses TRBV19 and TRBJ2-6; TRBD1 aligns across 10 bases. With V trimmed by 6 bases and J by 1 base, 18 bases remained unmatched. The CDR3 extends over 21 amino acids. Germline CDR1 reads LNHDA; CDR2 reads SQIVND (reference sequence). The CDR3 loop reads CASRKLRGSGTGVSGANVLTF. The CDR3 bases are TGTGCCAGTAGGAAACTAAGGGGGTCGGGGACAGGGGTGTCTGGGGCCAACGTCCTGACTTTC.

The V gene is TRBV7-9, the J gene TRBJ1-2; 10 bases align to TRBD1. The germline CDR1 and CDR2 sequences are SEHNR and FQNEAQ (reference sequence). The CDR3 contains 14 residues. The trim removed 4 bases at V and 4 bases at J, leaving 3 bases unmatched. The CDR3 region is CASSYGTGAYGYTF. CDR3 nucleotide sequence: TGTGCCAGCAGCTACGGGACAGGGGCCTATGGCTACACCTTC.

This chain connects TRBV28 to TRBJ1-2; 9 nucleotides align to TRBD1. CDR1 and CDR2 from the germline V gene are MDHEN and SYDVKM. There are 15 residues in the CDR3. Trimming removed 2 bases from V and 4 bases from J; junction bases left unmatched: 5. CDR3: CASSLGTGYAYGYTF. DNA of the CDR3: TGTGCCAGCAGTTTAGGGACAGGGTACGCCTATGGCTACACCTTC.

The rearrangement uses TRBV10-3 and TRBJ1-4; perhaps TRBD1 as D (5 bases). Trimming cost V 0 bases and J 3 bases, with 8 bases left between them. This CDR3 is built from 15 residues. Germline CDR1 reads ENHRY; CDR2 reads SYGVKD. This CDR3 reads CAISESGGPNEKLFF. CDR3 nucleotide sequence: TGTGCCATCAGTGAGTCGGGGGGACCTAATGAAAAACTGTTTTTT.